Shown below are 4 T cell receptor beta chains from a single sample sequenced in a study of response to subunit inactivated influenza vaccine. TCRdb re-derived calls from the RT-PCR reads in MiXCR, one entry per CDR3 protein. The sample holds 800,000 or so distinct CDR3 sequences, about 20% seen once. The sequenced sample was PBMCs from blood, obtained 5 days after vaccination. These receptors all come from a man between 50 and 59 years old who received an inactivated influenza vaccine.

This chain connects TRBV5-5 to TRBJ2-3, with 15 bases matching TRBD2. V trimming: 4 bases; J trimming: 9 bases; junction bases outside the gene matches: 6. From germline, CDR1 is SGHKS and CDR2 YYEKEE (reference sequence). The CDR3 covers 15 residues. This chain's CDR3 is CASSAGTSGGNTQYF. The CDR3 DNA follows: TGTGCCAGCAGCGCCGGGACTAGCGGGGGGAACACGCAGTATTTT. Looking up the rest from reference TRBV5-5 and TRBJ2-3 gives the full variable domain: DAGVTQSPTHLIKTRGQQVTLRCSPISGHKSVSWYQQVLGQGPQFIFQYYEKEERGRGNFPDRFSARQFPNYSSELNVNALLLGDSALYLCASSAGTSGGNTQYFGPGTRLTVL.

V gene TRBV27 combines with J gene TRBJ1-5; 8 bases map to TRBD1. Germline V gene data show CDR1 as MNHEY and CDR2 as SMNVEV (reference sequence). The CDR3 sequence is 16 residues long. The trim removed 4 bases at V and 5 bases at J, leaving 10 bases unmatched. CDR3 nucleotide sequence: TGTGCCAGCAGTTCTCAGGGGGCCCCAGGGGATCAGCCCCAGCATTTT. Translated: CASSSQGAPGDQPQHF.

CDR3 nucleotide sequence: TGCGCCAGCAAACTGGGATTCACCGGGGAGCTGTTTTTT. It specifies CASKLGFTGELFF. The chain carries TRBV5-1 and TRBJ2-2; D remains unclear. Germline assignment: CDR1 SGHRS and CDR2 YFSETQ. CDR3 length equals 13 residues. Between the trimmed V and J ends, which lost 6 bases and 4 bases, there was a span of 10 bases.

V gene TRBV27 combines with J gene TRBJ1-5, with unresolved D. The CDR3 contains 13 residues. Germline-derived CDR1 and CDR2 are MNHEY and SMNVEV (reference sequence). The V gene lost 4 bases and the J gene lost 2 bases, with 6 bases spanning the gap. The CDR3 region has the DNA TGTGCCAGCAGTTCCCAGCGCAATCAGCCCCAGCATTTT. Its translation: CASSSQRNQPQHF.